This entry describes one T cell receptor beta chain. The data stem from a study of tumor T cells in aggressive B-cell lymphoma. Germline CDR1 is SGHTA and CDR2 is FQGTGA. The V segment lost 5 bases and the J segment 4 bases; nucleotides outside the gene matches: 8. This CDR3 region has 17 residues. The protocol was immunoSEQ multiplex PCR, while the TCRdb copy is restricted to in-frame clones and leaves out a portion. Here the sample spans 3,000 or so clones, approximately 89% being singletons. The sequenced sample was tumor tissue. V gene TRBV7-3 combines with J gene TRBJ2-3; 14 positions match TRBD2. This TCR was sampled from an adult with diffuse large B cell lymphoma. CDR3 bases: TGTGCCAGCAGCCCCGGGACTAGCGGGAGCAGGGCAGATACGCAGTATTTT. Translation gives CASSPGTSGSRADTQYF.